These T cell receptor beta chains were read from a single sample in a study of CD8 T cells in Susac syndrome. TCRdb recomputed calls from the immunoSEQ multiplex PCR reads with MiXCR, one row per CDR3 protein. The sample holds some 110,000 distinct CDR3 sequences, over 85% seen once. The sample comprised CD4+ T cells from PBMCs. The receptors derive from a human donor in good health. Each CDR3 is given with its conserved first and last residue. The D gene is left open where the match is weak. Not all rows give a size; the values are once, few, many and, for expanded clones, a class.

>TRBV29-1|TRBJ2-3|NA|TRBD1
TGCAGCGTTGATGACAGGGGAAGCACAGATACGCAGTATTTT
CSVDDRGSTDTQYF
>TRBV7-9|TRBJ2-7|NA|TRBD2
TGTGCCAGCAGCCCCCGGGGGGGGCCTGCGGTGCAGTACTTC
CASSPRGGPAVQYF
>TRBV19|TRBJ1-5|NA|NA
TGTGCCAGTAGCCTACAGCCGTATAGCAATCAGCCCCAGCATTTT
CASSLQPYSNQPQHF
>TRBV6-5|TRBJ2-5|NA|TRBD1
TGTGCCAGCAGTTACTCGGTAACAGGGGGCGCGGAGGAGACCCAGTACTTC
CASSYSVTGGAEETQYF
>TRBV20-1|TRBJ2-2|NA|TRBD2
TGCAGTGCTAGAGTGACTAGCGGGAGTGTTACCGGGGAGCTGTTTTTT
CSARVTSGSVTGELFF
>TRBV12-3/TRBV12-4|TRBJ2-3|NA|NA
TGTGCCAGCAGCCACCCTAAGGCCTCGGTGCGAGATACGCAGTATTTT
CASSHPKASVRDTQYF
>TRBV4-3|TRBJ1-1|NA|TRBD1
TGCGCCAGCAGCCACGGACTTCAGGGGGAGGTTGAAGCTTTCTTT
CASSHGLQGEVEAFF
>TRBV10-3|TRBJ2-1|NA|NA
TGTGCCATCATGAGGGACCCTGGATCCGATGAGCAGTTCTTC
CAIMRDPGSDEQFF
>TRBV20-1|TRBJ1-2|NA|TRBD1
TGCAGTGCTAGGGAACAGGGGAATGTCGGCTACACCTTC
CSAREQGNVGYTF
>TRBV11-3|TRBJ2-1|NA|TRBD2
TGTGCCAGCAGCCTAGCGGGAGGTGCTGAGCAGTTCTTC
CASSLAGGAEQFF
>TRBV25-1|TRBJ2-7|NA|NA
TGTGCCAGCAGTGCAAGTGGGGGCAACGAGCAGTACTTC
CASSASGGNEQYF
>TRBV2|TRBJ2-2|NA|NA
TGTGCCAGCAGCGCCGTTCGGGGCGGCGGCGGGGAGCTGTTTTTT
CASSAVRGGGGELFF
>TRBV7-9|TRBJ2-2|NA|NA
TGTGCCTCCCACTTATCGTCTCACACCGGGGAGCTGTTTTTT
CASHLSSHTGELFF
>TRBV3-1|TRBJ1-5|NA|TRBD1
TGTGCCAGCAGCCAAGGACAGGGTAATCAGCCCCAGCATTTT
CASSQGQGNQPQHF
>TRBV29-1|TRBJ2-1|NA|TRBD1
TGCAGCGCATCACAGGGGAAGGATGAGCAGTTCTTC
CSASQGKDEQFF
>TRBV29-1|TRBJ2-3|NA|NA
TGCAGCGTTGGTCGGCGGCCAAACACAGATACGCAGTATTTT
CSVGRRPNTDTQYF
>TRBV29-1|TRBJ1-5|NA|TRBD1
TGCAGCGTTGGACAGGGTTCGAGGAGCAATCAGCCCCAGCATTTT
CSVGQGSRSNQPQHF
>TRBV20-1|TRBJ2-1|NA|NA
TGCAGTGCTAGTTCTGGAGTGGGGATGAATGAGCAGTTCTTC
CSASSGVGMNEQFF
>TRBV6-6|TRBJ2-5|NA|NA
TGTGCCAGCAGTTACGGGAGGCAGGTGGGCGGGGAGACCCAGTACTTC
CASSYGRQVGGETQYF
>TRBV5-1|TRBJ2-3|once|NA
TGCGCCAGCACTAACGTAGCCGGAGGAACAGATACGCAGTATTTT
CASTNVAGGTDTQYF
>TRBV2|TRBJ2-1|once|TRBD1
TGTGCCAGCAGTGAACATGGGACAGGGAGTGAGCAGTTCTTC
CASSEHGTGSEQFF
>TRBV5-6|TRBJ2-5|NA|NA
TGTGCCAGCAGCTTGGGCCTGGAGGGAGTCGAGACCCAGTACTTC
CASSLGLEGVETQYF
>TRBV3-1|TRBJ2-1|NA|TRBD2
TGTGCCAGCAGCCTATTCCACCTAGCGGGAATGGGAAGGGGGCAGTTCTTC
CASSLFHLAGMGRGQFF
>TRBV3-1|TRBJ1-1|NA|NA
TGTGCCAGCAGGCCCTCGAGTAGGGGGAACACTGAAGCTTTCTTT
CASRPSSRGNTEAFF
>TRBV2|TRBJ1-5|NA|NA
TGTGCCAGCAGCACCTGGAAGGGGACCAATCAGCCCCAGCATTTT
CASSTWKGTNQPQHF
>TRBV24-1|TRBJ2-3|once|NA
TGTGCCACCAGCCCCCCCGCAACAGATACGCAGTATTTT
CATSPPATDTQYF